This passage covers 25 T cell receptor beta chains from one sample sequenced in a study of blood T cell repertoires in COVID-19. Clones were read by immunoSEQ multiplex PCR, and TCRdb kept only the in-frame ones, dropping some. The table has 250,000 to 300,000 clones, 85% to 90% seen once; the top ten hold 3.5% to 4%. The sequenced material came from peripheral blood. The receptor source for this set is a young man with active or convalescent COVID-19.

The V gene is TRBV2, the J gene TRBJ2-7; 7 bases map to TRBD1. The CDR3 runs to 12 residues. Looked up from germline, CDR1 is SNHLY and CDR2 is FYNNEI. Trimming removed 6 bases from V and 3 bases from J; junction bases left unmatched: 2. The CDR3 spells CASRGGSYEQYF. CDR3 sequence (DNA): TGTGCCAGCAGAGGGGGCAGCTACGAGCAGTACTTC.

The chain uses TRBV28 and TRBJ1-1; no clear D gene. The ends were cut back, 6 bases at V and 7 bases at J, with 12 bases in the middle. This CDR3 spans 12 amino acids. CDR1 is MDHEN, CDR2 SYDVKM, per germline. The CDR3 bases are TGTGCCAGCAGCCGGGAGGCTTTTGAAGCTTTCTTT. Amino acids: CASSREAFEAFF. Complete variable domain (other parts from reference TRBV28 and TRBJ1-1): DVKVTQSSRYLVKRTGEKVFLECVQDMDHENMFWYRQDPGLGLRLIYFSYDVKMKEKGDIPEGYSVSREKKERFSLILESASTNQTSMYLCASSREAFEAFFGQGTRLTVV.

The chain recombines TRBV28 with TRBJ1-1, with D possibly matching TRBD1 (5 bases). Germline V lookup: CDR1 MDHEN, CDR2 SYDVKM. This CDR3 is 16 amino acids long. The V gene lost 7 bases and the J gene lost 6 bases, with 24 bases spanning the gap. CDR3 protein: CASISLRLGLGAEAFF. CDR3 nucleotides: TGTGCCAGCATCTCGCTGCGCCTGGGATTAGGGGCTGAAGCTTTCTTT.

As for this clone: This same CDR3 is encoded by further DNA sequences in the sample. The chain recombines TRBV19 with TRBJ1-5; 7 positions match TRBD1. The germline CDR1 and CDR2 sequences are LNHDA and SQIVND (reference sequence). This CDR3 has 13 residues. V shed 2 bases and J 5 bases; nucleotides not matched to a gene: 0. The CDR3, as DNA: TGTGCCAGTAGTATACAGGGGGATCAGCCCCAGCATTTT. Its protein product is CASSIQGDQPQHF.

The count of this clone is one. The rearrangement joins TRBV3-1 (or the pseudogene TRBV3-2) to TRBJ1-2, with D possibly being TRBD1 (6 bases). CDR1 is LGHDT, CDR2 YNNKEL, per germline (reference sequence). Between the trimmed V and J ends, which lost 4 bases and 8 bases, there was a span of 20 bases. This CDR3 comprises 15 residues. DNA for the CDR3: TGTGCCAGCAGCCCCCGACAGGCTCCCTTAGGCGGCTACACCTTC. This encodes CASSPRQAPLGGYTF.

The CDR3 DNA follows: TGCAGCGCCGTAACCGGGACAGGGGACTATGGCTACACCTTC. Translation gives CSAVTGTGDYGYTF. The gene calls are TRBV29-1 and TRBJ1-2, with TRBD1 matching 10 bases. J gave up 3 bases and V 7 bases, and 8 bases lay outside the gene matches. The CDR3 sequence is 14 residues long. The germline V gene encodes CDR1 SQVTM and CDR2 ANQGSEA.

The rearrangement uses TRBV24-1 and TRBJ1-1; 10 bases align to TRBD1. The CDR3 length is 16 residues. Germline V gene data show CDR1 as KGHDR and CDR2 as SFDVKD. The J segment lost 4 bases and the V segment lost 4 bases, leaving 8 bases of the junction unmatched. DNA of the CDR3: TGTGCCACCAGTGACGGGACAGGGGAAAAGGGCACTGAAGCTTTCTTT. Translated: CATSDGTGEKGTEAFF.

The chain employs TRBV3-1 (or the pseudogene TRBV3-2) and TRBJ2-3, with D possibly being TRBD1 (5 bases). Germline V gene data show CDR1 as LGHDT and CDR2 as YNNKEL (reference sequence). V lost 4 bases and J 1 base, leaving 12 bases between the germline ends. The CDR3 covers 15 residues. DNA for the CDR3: TGTGCCAGCAGCCCTCAGGGAAGCGGCACAGATACGCAGTATTTT. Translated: CASSPQGSGTDTQYF.

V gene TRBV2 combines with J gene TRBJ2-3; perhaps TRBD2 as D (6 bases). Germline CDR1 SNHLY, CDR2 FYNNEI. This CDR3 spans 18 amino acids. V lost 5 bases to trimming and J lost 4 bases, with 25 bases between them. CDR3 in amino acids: CASSPNYYSSGSADTQYF. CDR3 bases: TGTGCCAGCAGTCCAAACTACTATTCCAGCGGGTCCGCAGATACGCAGTATTTT. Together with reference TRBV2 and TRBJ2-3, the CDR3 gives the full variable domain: EPEVTQTPSHQVTQMGQEVILRCVPISNHLYFYWYRQILGQKVEFLVSFYNNEISEKSEIFDDQFSVERPDGSNFTLKIRSTKLEDSAMYFCASSPNYYSSGSADTQYFGPGTRLTVL.

The CDR3 DNA reads as TGTGCCACCAGTGGATCGGGACAGGGGGCAGAGACCCAGTACTTC. Encoded protein: CATSGSGQGAETQYF. The gene calls are TRBV24-1 and TRBJ2-5; 12 nucleotides match TRBD1. The junction had 4 bases not matched to a gene; V was cut back by 5 bases and J by 4 bases. The CDR3 is 15 residues long. Germline V gene lookup returns CDR1 KGHDR and CDR2 SFDVKD.

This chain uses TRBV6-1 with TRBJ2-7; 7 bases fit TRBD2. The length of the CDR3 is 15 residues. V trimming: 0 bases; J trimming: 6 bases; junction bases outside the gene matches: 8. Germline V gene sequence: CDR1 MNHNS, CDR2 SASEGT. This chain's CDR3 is CASSEAVGGRSEQYF. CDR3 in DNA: TGTGCCAGCAGTGAAGCGGTCGGGGGGAGGTCCGAGCAGTACTTC.

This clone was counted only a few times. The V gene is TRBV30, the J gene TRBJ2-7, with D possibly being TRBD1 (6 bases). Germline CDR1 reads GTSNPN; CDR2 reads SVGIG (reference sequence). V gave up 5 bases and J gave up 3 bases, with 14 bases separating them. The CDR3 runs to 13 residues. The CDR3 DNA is TGTGCCTGGCGACGGGACACGAACTACGAGCAGTACTTC. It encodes CAWRRDTNYEQYF.

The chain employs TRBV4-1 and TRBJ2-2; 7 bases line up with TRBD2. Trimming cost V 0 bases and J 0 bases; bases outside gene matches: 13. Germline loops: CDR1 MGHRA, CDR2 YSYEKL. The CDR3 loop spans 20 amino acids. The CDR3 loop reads CASSQDRSRGVGTNTGELFF. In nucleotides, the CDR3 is TGCGCCAGCAGCCAAGATAGGAGCCGGGGGGTGGGGACGAACACCGGGGAGCTGTTTTTT.

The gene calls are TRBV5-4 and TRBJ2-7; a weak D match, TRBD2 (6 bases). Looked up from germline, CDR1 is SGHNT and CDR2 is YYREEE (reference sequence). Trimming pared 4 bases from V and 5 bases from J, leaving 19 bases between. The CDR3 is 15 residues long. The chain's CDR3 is CASSRGLYGGDEQYF. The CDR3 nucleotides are TGTGCCAGCAGCCGAGGACTTTACGGAGGGGACGAGCAGTACTTC.

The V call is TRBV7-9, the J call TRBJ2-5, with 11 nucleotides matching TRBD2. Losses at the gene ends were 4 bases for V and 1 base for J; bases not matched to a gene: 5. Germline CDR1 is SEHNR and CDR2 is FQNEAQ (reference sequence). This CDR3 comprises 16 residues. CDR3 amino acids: CASSWGSGRAQETQYF. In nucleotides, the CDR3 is TGTGCCAGCAGCTGGGGTAGCGGGAGGGCCCAAGAGACCCAGTACTTC.

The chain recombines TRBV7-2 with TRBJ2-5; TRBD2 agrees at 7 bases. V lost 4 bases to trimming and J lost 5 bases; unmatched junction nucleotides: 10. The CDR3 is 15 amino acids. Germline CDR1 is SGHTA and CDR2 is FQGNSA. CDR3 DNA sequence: TGTGCCAGCAGCTCCTCGGGGAGGGATAGGGAGACCCAGTACTTC. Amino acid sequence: CASSSSGRDRETQYF.

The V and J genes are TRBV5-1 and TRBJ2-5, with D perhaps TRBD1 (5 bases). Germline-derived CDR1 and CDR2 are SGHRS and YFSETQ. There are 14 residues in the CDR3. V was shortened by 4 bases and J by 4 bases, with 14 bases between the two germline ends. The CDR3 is CASSPPTGGETQYF. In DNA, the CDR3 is TGCGCCAGCAGCCCTCCCACAGGTGGAGAGACCCAGTACTTC.

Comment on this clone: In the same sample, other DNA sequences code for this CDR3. DNA for the CDR3: TGCGCCAGCAGCTTAGGACTAGCACAAGAGACCCAGTACTTC. Translation gives CASSLGLAQETQYF. The chain joins TRBV5-1 to TRBJ2-5; TRBD2 matches at 8 bases. CDR3 length: 14 amino acids. Per the germline V gene, CDR1 is SGHRS and CDR2 is YFSETQ. After removal of 2 bases from V and 2 bases from J, the junction contained 2 bases not matched to a gene.

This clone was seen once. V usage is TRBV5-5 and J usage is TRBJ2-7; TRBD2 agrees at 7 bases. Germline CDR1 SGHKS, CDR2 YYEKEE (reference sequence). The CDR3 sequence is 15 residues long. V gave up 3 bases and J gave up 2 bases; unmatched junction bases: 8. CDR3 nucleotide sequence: TGTGCCAGCAGCTCTAGTGCTAGCGGACCCTACGAGCAGTACTTC. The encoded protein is CASSSSASGPYEQYF. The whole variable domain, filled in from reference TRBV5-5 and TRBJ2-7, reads DAGVTQSPTHLIKTRGQQVTLRCSPISGHKSVSWYQQVLGQGPQFIFQYYEKEERGRGNFPDRFSARQFPNYSSELNVNALLLGDSALYLCASSSSASGPYEQYFGPGTRLTVT.

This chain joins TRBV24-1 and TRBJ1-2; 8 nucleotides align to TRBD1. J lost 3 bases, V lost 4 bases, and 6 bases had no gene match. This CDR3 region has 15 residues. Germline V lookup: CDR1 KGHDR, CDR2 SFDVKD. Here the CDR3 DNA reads TGTGCCACCAGTGACCCCCAGGGGGCGGACTATGGCTACACCTTC. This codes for CATSDPQGADYGYTF.

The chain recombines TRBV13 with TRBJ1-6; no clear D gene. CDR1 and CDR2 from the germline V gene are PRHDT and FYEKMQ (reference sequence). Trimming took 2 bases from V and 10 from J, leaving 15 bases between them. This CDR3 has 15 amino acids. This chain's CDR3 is CASSLKIGSTSPLHF. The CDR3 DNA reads TGTGCCAGCAGCTTAAAGATCGGTTCTACCTCACCCCTCCACTTT.

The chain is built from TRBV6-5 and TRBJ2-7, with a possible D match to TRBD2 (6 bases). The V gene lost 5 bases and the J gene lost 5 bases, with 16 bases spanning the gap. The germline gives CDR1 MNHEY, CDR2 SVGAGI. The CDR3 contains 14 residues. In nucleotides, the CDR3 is TGTGCCAGCAGTAGGAGGGAGTATCAGGACGAGCAGTACTTC. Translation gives CASSRREYQDEQYF.

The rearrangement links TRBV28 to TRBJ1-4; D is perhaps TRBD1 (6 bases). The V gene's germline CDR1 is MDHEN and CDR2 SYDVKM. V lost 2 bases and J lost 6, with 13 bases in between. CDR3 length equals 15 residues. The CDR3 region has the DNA TGTGCCAGCAGTTTAGAACAGGGAGGGGATGAAAAACTGTTTTTT. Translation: CASSLEQGGDEKLFF.

The CDR3 loop reads CASSLAVAAPSGELFF. The CDR3 nucleotides are TGTGCCAGCAGCTTGGCGGTAGCGGCCCCCTCCGGGGAGCTGTTTTTT. The rearrangement uses TRBV5-5 and TRBJ2-2, with D maybe TRBD2 (6 bases). The CDR3 is 16 residues long. Germline values: CDR1 SGHKS, CDR2 YYEKEE (reference sequence). V dropped 0 bases and J dropped 6 bases, with 15 bases sitting between them.

The CDR3 coding sequence is TGTGCCAGCAGCCCCCGGACAGGGATCCATGACACGCAGTATTTT. This encodes CASSPRTGIHDTQYF. The chain has TRBV9 and TRBJ2-3; 8 nucleotides match TRBD1. CDR1 and CDR2 from the germline V gene are SGDLS and YYNGEE. With 4 bases clipped from V and 9 bases from J, the junction kept 13 bases outside the gene matches. The CDR3 loop spans 15 amino acids.